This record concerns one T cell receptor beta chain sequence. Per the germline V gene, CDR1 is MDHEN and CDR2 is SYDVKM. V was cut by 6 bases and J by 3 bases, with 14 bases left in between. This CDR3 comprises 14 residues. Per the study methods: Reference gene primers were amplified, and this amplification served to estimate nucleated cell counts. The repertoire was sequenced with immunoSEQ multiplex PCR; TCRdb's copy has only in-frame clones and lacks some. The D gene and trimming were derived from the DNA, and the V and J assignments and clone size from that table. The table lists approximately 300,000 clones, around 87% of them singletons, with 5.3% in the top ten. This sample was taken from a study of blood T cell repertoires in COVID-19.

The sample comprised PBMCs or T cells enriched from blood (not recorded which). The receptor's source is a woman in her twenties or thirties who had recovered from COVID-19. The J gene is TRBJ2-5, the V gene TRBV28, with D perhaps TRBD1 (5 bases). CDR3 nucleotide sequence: TGTGCCAGCAGCCGGTTCGCCAGGGAAGAGACCCAGTACTTC. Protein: CASSRFAREETQYF.